Presented here are 21 T cell receptor beta chains from one specimen sequenced in a study of response to subunit inactivated influenza vaccine. MiXCR, applied by TCRdb to the RT-PCR reads, yields one record per CDR3 protein. The sample shows about 620,000 distinct CDR3 sequences, about 11% of them seen only once. A further study also used this sample, focusing on T cells expressing NK-cell markers. That investigation notes: For TCR beta, cDNA was produced by 5'RACE template switching with UMIs.

The material was PBMCs from blood, obtained on the day of vaccination. All receptors come from a man aged 45-65 years who received an inactivated influenza vaccine.

This clonotype has more than one count but fewer than ten. In DNA, the CDR3 is TGTGCCAGCAGTTACTCGAAGAGTTCTTATGGCTACACCTTC. Translated, it gives CASSYSKSSYGYTF. This chain connects TRBV6-5 to TRBJ1-2, with D uncertain. This CDR3 is 14 amino acids long. CDR1 is MNHEY and CDR2 is SVGAGI in the germline V gene. The germline V and J ends were trimmed by 0 bases and 5 bases, with 10 bases remaining between them.

The chain couples TRBV7-9 to TRBJ2-7, with 13 bases identical to TRBD2. V trimming: 5 bases; J trimming: 6 bases; junction bases outside the gene matches: 10. From germline, CDR1 is SEHNR and CDR2 FQNEAQ (reference sequence). There are 16 residues in the CDR3. CDR3 bases: TGTGCCAGCAGCACCCGGACTAGCGGGGGCTTAGGCGAGCAGTACTTC. It is translated as CASSTRTSGGLGEQYF.

This clonotype was seen more than once but under ten times. The chain has TRBV4-1 and TRBJ1-2, with D hard to call. V lost 3 bases and J lost 4, with 12 bases in between. The germline CDR1 and CDR2 sequences are MGHRA and YSYEKL. CDR3 length: 14 residues. The chain's CDR3 is CASSQIEGRYGYTF. In DNA form, the CDR3 reads TGCGCCAGCAGCCAGATAGAGGGCCGCTATGGCTACACCTTC.

The V gene is TRBV5-6, the J gene TRBJ2-7; TRBD2 might be the D (6 bases). Looked up from germline, CDR1 is SGHDT and CDR2 is YYEEEE. The CDR3 has 14 residues. Trimming took 0 bases from V and 4 from J, leaving 11 bases between them. The CDR3 coding sequence is TGTGCCAGCAGCTTGGGCGGGGTGCGTTACGAGCAGTACTTC. It specifies CASSLGGVRYEQYF.

V usage is TRBV5-1 and J usage is TRBJ1-1; maybe TRBD1 (6 bases). The ends were cut back, 1 base at V and 3 bases at J, with 28 bases in the middle. CDR3 length equals 20 residues. The germline V gene encodes CDR1 SGHRS and CDR2 YFSETQ. In DNA form, the CDR3 reads TGCGCCAGCAGCTTGAGGGGGGACACGGGGATGACGGGGCTTGACACTGAAGCTTTCTTT. Protein sequence: CASSLRGDTGMTGLDTEAFF.

This chain links TRBV6-2 or TRBV6-3 with TRBJ2-1; D remains unclear. Germline-derived CDR1 and CDR2 are MNHEY and SVGEGT. Trimming removed 10 bases at V and 5 bases at J, with 12 bases between. CDR3 size: 12 residues. CDR3 sequence: CATRARNNEQFF. The CDR3 DNA follows: TGTGCCACCCGAGCCCGGAACAATGAGCAGTTCTTC.

The table lists this clonotype with many counts. J is TRBJ1-4 and V is TRBV5-1; D is unclear. There are 16 residues in the CDR3. The germline V gene encodes CDR1 SGHRS and CDR2 YFSETQ. Trimming removed 2 bases at V and 3 bases at J, with 14 bases between. CDR3 protein: CASSFGYRGANEKLFF. The DNA for the CDR3 is TGCGCCAGCAGCTTTGGTTATCGAGGTGCTAATGAAAAACTGTTTTTT.

The rearrangement links TRBV5-1 to TRBJ2-7, with 7 bases lining up with TRBD2. The CDR3 contains 13 residues. The trim removed 0 bases at V and 5 bases at J, leaving 2 bases unmatched. CDR1 is SGHRS and CDR2 is YFSETQ in the germline V gene. CDR3 in DNA: TGCGCCAGCAGCTTGGTTCTAGCGGACGAGCAGTACTTC. It codes for CASSLVLADEQYF.

The J gene is TRBJ2-5, the V gene TRBV5-1; the D gene is possibly TRBD1 (5 bases). The CDR3 extends over 15 amino acids. The germline V gene has CDR1 SGHRS and CDR2 YFSETQ. V was cut by 2 bases and J by 0 bases, with 11 bases left in between. CDR3 residues: CASSLGAQNQETQYF. CDR3 DNA sequence: TGCGCCAGCAGCTTAGGGGCCCAGAACCAAGAGACCCAGTACTTC. Full variable domain (outside the CDR3, taken from reference TRBV5-1 and TRBJ2-5): KAGVTQTPRYLIKTRGQQVTLSCSPISGHRSVSWYQQTPGQGLQFLFEYFSETQRNKGNFPGRFSGRQFSNSRSEMNVSTLELGDSALYLCASSLGAQNQETQYFGPGTRLLVL.

The gene calls are TRBV7-9 and TRBJ2-3; the D is unclear. Between the trimmed V and J ends, which lost 5 bases and 2 bases, there was a span of 11 bases. CDR1 is SEHNR, CDR2 FQNEAQ, per germline (reference sequence). This CDR3 contains 14 residues. Here the CDR3 DNA reads TGTGCCAGCAGCCTAATTCAGTACACAGATACGCAGTATTTT. This sequence encodes CASSLIQYTDTQYF.

This clonotype showed up many times. The chain couples TRBV12-3 or TRBV12-4 to TRBJ2-2, with D possibly called TRBD1 or TRBD2 (5 bases each). CDR3 size: 12 residues. Trimming took 6 bases from V and 3 from J, leaving 5 bases between them. The CDR3 bases are TGTGCCAGCAGGGGGGACACCGGGGAGCTGTTTTTT. It codes for CASRGDTGELFF.

This chain connects TRBV6-1 to TRBJ1-1, with D tentatively TRBD1 (5 bases). Trimming removed 7 bases at V and 0 bases at J, with 12 bases between. The CDR3 loop spans 14 amino acids. Germline loops: CDR1 MNHNS, CDR2 SASEGT. The CDR3 loop is CASNLRGVNTEAFF. CDR3 DNA: TGTGCCAGCAATCTACGAGGGGTGAACACTGAAGCTTTCTTT.

This clonotype was seen repeatedly, ten times or more. The gene calls are TRBV5-1 and TRBJ2-7; 8 positions agree with TRBD1. Germline CDR1 reads SGHRS; CDR2 reads YFSETQ. The V and J ends lost 4 bases and 2 bases, in that order; junction bases with no gene match: 5. The CDR3 is made up of 14 amino acids. CDR3 region: CASSDQGATYEQYF. The CDR3 DNA reads as TGCGCCAGCAGCGATCAGGGGGCTACCTACGAGCAGTACTTC.

This clonotype has only a few counts. V is TRBV29-1 and J is TRBJ2-1; 9 bases are shared with TRBD1. Germline-derived CDR1 and CDR2 are SQVTM and ANQGSEA. This CDR3 contains 16 residues. The ends lost 6 bases at V and 5 bases at J; junction bases unmatched: 14. This chain's CDR3 is CSVEPLGQGVNNEQFF. Written as DNA, the CDR3 is TGCAGCGTGGAACCTTTGGGACAGGGAGTGAACAATGAGCAGTTCTTC.

This clonotype was counted between two and nine times. The rearrangement uses TRBV15 and TRBJ2-7; D might be TRBD2 (6 bases). Germline V gives CDR1 LNHNV, CDR2 YYDKDF (reference sequence). The V end lost 0 bases, the J end lost 2 bases, and 17 bases lay between the germline ends. The CDR3 spans 17 residues. CDR3 sequence reads: CATSRDRAGTLTYEQYF. The CDR3 bases are TGTGCCACCAGCAGAGATAGGGCCGGGACTCTAACCTACGAGCAGTACTTC.

This chain joins TRBV9 and TRBJ2-6, with D tentatively TRBD1 or TRBD2 (5 bases each). Germline-derived CDR1 and CDR2 are SGDLS and YYNGEE. The CDR3 consists of 16 residues. V was trimmed by 7 bases and J by 1 base, leaving 15 bases between them. The CDR3 loop is CASGLQGVSGANVLTF. The CDR3 nucleotides are TGTGCCAGCGGACTTCAAGGGGTTTCTGGGGCCAACGTCCTGACTTTC.

J is TRBJ2-7 and V is TRBV4-1, with 7 bases identical to TRBD1. Per germline, CDR1 MGHRA and CDR2 YSYEKL. Trimming removed 1 base from V and 2 bases from J; junction bases left unmatched: 5. The CDR3 is made up of 15 amino acids. CDR3: CASSQGQGSTYEQYF. Written as DNA, the CDR3 is TGCGCCAGCAGCCAAGGACAGGGTTCTACCTACGAGCAGTACTTC.

This clonotype was picked up a small number of times. The J gene is TRBJ2-1, the V gene TRBV9; tentatively, D is TRBD2 (5 bases). The germline CDR1 and CDR2 sequences are SGDLS and YYNGEE. V was clipped by 6 bases and J by 4 bases, with 17 bases between them. This CDR3 has 15 amino acids. This CDR3 reads CASNLLGGGYNEQFF. CDR3 coding DNA: TGTGCCAGCAACCTACTAGGTGGTGGATACAATGAGCAGTTCTTC. Together with reference TRBV9 and TRBJ2-1, the CDR3 gives the full variable domain: DSGVTQTPKHLITATGQRVTLRCSPRSGDLSVYWYQQSLDQGLQFLIQYYNGEERAKGNILERFSAQQFPDLHSELNLSSLELGDSALYFCASNLLGGGYNEQFFGPGTRLTVL.

The sample holds a few counts of this clonotype. The J gene is TRBJ2-1, the V gene TRBV4-2; the match to TRBD1 covers 11 bases. Germline assignment: CDR1 LGHNA and CDR2 YNFKEQ. Trimming removed 4 bases from V and 1 base from J; junction bases left unmatched: 3. The CDR3 runs to 16 residues. CDR3 residues: CASSRDRGSSYNEQFF. The CDR3 bases are TGTGCCAGCAGCCGGGACAGGGGGTCTTCCTACAATGAGCAGTTCTTC.

This clonotype was detected only a few times. This chain connects TRBV11-1 to TRBJ2-1; TRBD2 matches at 12 bases. V lost 3 bases and J lost 5; bases outside the gene matches: 8. CDR3 length: 17 residues. Germline loops: CDR1 SGHAT, CDR2 FQDESV (reference sequence). CDR3 loop: CASSFPGLAGGNNEQFF. CDR3 nucleotides: TGTGCCAGCAGCTTTCCGGGACTAGCGGGCGGGAACAATGAGCAGTTCTTC.

The V and J genes are TRBV7-9 and TRBJ1-1, with D perhaps matching TRBD1 (6 bases). The CDR3 contains 14 residues. Looked up from germline, CDR1 is SEHNR and CDR2 is FQNEAQ (reference sequence). Trimming took off 5 bases at V and 4 bases at J, with 14 bases between the two ends. The DNA for the CDR3 is TGTGCCAGCAGCCCTGGGGGGGCGCCCACTGAAGCTTTCTTT. Translated, it gives CASSPGGAPTEAFF.